This T cell receptor beta chain was captured in a study of T-cell reconstitution after alpha-beta-depleted transplantation in children. The sample holds a few counts of this clonotype. During its preparation, the TCRbeta library received unique molecular identifiers. TCRdb fed the PCR reads into MiXCR, producing one record per CDR3 protein. The repertoire holds about 400,000 distinct CDR3 sequences, with less than 15% as singletons. The CDR3 has 18 residues. From germline, CDR1 is SSHAT and CDR2 FNYEAQ (reference sequence). V shed 3 bases and J shed 0 bases, with 17 bases lying between them. The source of this sequence is a human donor who donated a stem cell graft to a child with Fanconi anemia. Here the sequenced sample was PBMCs, taken from the stem cell graft. V is TRBV7-7 and J is TRBJ2-2, with D possibly matching TRBD1 (6 bases). CDR3 in amino acids: CASSLFQGFAANTGELFF. CDR3 nucleotide sequence: TGTGCCAGCAGCTTGTTTCAGGGGTTTGCAGCGAACACCGGGGAGCTGTTTTTT.